The 2 T cell receptor beta chains presented below share a single source sample, sequenced in a study of identical twins' blood T cells. TCRdb recomputed calls from the 5' RACE reads with MiXCR, one row per CDR3 protein. The sample carries fewer than 450,000 distinct CDR3 sequences, under 30% recorded once. Sequencing was performed on PBMCs. These receptors were obtained from a woman between 18 and 55 years old in good health.

The chain joins TRBV9 to TRBJ1-5; TRBD1 is a possible D gene (6 bases). The germline CDR1 and CDR2 sequences are SGDLS and YYNGEE. Trimming left V 4 bases short and J 2 bases short, with 10 bases between. CDR3 size: 14 residues. CDR3 sequence reads: CASSSGGRNQPQHF. As DNA, the CDR3 is TGTGCCAGCAGCTCGGGGGGGCGCAATCAGCCCCAGCATTTT.

At least ten counts were recorded for this clonotype. The V and J genes are TRBV6-4 and TRBJ2-2, with 7 positions matching TRBD2. CDR3 length: 16 residues. Germline V lookup: CDR1 MRHNA, CDR2 SNTAGT. Germline trimming cut 5 bases from V and 7 bases from J; bases unmatched to any gene: 13. In DNA form, the CDR3 reads TGTGCCAGCAGTCCATCGGATTGGCGGGAGAACGGGGAGCTGTTTTTT. It codes for CASSPSDWRENGELFF.